The present entry profiles one T cell receptor (beta chain) with its context. The entry originates in a study of blood T cell repertoires in COVID-19. Looking at the study overall: The United States, Italy and Spain provided the acute and convalescent COVID-19 samples. T cells, B-cell-depleted T cells, or PBMCs supplied cDNA or gDNA.

In the authors' methods: How many nucleated cells were present was estimated from reference gene primer amplification. Libraries were prepared by immunoSEQ multiplex PCR; TCRdb keeps only in-frame clonotypes and omits some of them. V, J and clone size derive from that table, while D and trimming were established from the DNA sequence. The profile shows 65,000 to 80,000 clones, more than 65% of them singletons. Source material: peripheral blood. This clonotype originated in a man aged 45-65 years with acute or convalescent COVID-19.

The CDR3 sequence is CASSPPGEAGVRAFF. CDR3 nucleotide sequence: TGTGCCAGCTCACCTCCCGGGGAGGCTGGGGTACGGGCTTTCTTT. The V call is TRBV18, the J call TRBJ1-1, with D hard to call. Germline V gives CDR1 KGHSH, CDR2 LQKENI. There are 15 residues in the CDR3. Trimming left V 3 bases short and J 11 bases short, with 22 bases between.